This T cell receptor beta chain was captured in a study of blood T cell repertoires in COVID-19. Study information: Acute and convalescent COVID-19 samples came from the United States, Italy and Spain. Sources were T cells, B-cell-depleted T cells, or PBMCs; the material itself was cDNA or gDNA.

Authors' processing steps: Estimated nucleated cell counts came from reference gene primer amplification. Sequencing was performed with immunoSEQ multiplex PCR; in TCRdb, only in-frame clones are kept and a portion is missing. That table gives V, J and clone size, and the DNA gave D and trimming. This table holds approximately 200,000 clones, under 80% found once. Germline CDR1 LNHDA, CDR2 SQIVND (reference sequence). The CDR3 contains 14 residues. Unmatched junction bases numbered 14, after V lost 6 bases and J lost 9 bases. This chain joins TRBV19 and TRBJ2-7, with 7 bases aligning to TRBD1. Sequences were obtained from peripheral blood. This receptor was taken from a woman in her forties or fifties with acute or convalescent COVID-19. The CDR3 sequence: CASSTKGQTTVQYF. The CDR3 DNA reads as TGTGCCAGTAGCACAAAGGGACAGACAACCGTGCAGTACTTC.